The 6 T cell receptor beta chains below all came from one sample that was sequenced in a study of tumour-infiltrating T cells in Burkitt lymphoma. Using immunoSEQ multiplex PCR, the repertoire was profiled, and TCRdb retains in-frame clones only, with some absent. This table holds some 6,500 clones, around 9.1% found once. Material for sequencing was tumor tissue. The receptors derive from a human donor with diffuse large B-cell lymphoma.

V usage is TRBV19 and J usage is TRBJ1-1, with TRBD1 matching 8 bases. The germline gives CDR1 LNHDA, CDR2 SQIVND (reference sequence). V trimming: 4 bases; J trimming: 0 bases; junction bases outside the gene matches: 13. The CDR3 spans 18 residues. The CDR3 sequence is CASSTHLGTGNMNTEAFF. The CDR3 DNA sequence: TGTGCCAGTAGTACCCACTTGGGGACAGGTAATATGAACACTGAAGCTTTCTTT.

This clone was observed a handful of times. The chain recombines TRBV19 with TRBJ1-5, with a tentative D call TRBD1 (5 bases). The CDR3 spans 14 residues. Germline V gene sequence: CDR1 LNHDA, CDR2 SQIVND (reference sequence). Trimming removed 7 bases from V and 5 bases from J, with 15 bases in between. The chain's CDR3 is CASNGQGFHQPQHF. For the CDR3, the DNA is TGTGCCAGTAATGGCCAGGGCTTCCATCAGCCCCAGCATTTT.

The chain is built from TRBV6-1 and TRBJ1-4; no definite D call. Germline loops: CDR1 MNHNS, CDR2 SASEGT. V lost 6 bases to trimming and J lost 2 bases, with 10 bases between them. This CDR3 comprises 14 residues. The CDR3 region has the DNA TGTGCCAGCAGGAGAGGCAGGACTAATGAAAAACTGTTTTTT. Its translation: CASRRGRTNEKLFF.

This clone was observed a handful of times. The V call is TRBV7-2, the J call TRBJ2-5; D is undetermined. CDR1 and CDR2 from the germline V gene are SGHTA and FQGNSA. The CDR3 consists of 13 residues. V shed 0 bases and J shed 5 bases, with 7 bases lying between them. The CDR3 spells CASSLAGRETQYF. CDR3 nucleotide sequence: TGTGCCAGCAGCTTAGCCGGACGGGAGACCCAGTACTTC.

The V and J genes are TRBV5-6 and TRBJ2-1; 7 bases are a match to TRBD1. The CDR3 extends over 16 amino acids. CDR1 and CDR2 (germline): SGHDT, YYEEEE. Trimming cost V 0 bases and J 5 bases; bases outside gene matches: 8. The chain's CDR3 is CASSLGGLGQHNEQFF. CDR3 in DNA: TGTGCCAGCAGCTTGGGAGGGTTGGGACAGCACAATGAGCAGTTCTTC.

This clone turned up a few times. The chain uses TRBV19 and TRBJ1-3, with unresolved D. Trimming cost V 3 bases and J 6 bases, with 3 bases left between them. The CDR3 covers 11 residues. Germline V gene lookup returns CDR1 LNHDA and CDR2 SQIVND (reference sequence). This CDR3 is CASSMPNTIYF. The CDR3 DNA reads TGTGCCAGTAGTATGCCAAACACCATATATTTT.